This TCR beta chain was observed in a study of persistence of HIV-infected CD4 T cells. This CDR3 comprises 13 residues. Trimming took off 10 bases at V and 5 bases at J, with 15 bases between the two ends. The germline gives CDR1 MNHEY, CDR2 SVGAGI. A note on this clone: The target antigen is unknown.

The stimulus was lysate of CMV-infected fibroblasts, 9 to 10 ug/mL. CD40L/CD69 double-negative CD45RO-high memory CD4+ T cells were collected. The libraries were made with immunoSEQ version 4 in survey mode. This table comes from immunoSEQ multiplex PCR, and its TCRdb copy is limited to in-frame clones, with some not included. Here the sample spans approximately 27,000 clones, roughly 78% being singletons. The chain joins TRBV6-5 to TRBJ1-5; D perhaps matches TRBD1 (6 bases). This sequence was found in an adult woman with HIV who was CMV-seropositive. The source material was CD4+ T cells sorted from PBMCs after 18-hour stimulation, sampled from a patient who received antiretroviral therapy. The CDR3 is CAISRDKDQPQHF. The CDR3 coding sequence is TGTGCCATTTCCCGGGACAAAGATCAGCCCCAGCATTTT.